The TCR beta chain described here comes from a study of T cells in Graves' hyperthyroidism and ophthalmopathy. The source material, RNA transcripts, was used to amplify TCR beta CDR3 regions. HTBI primers were used for first-round RT-PCR of the TCR CDR3. TCRdb re-called the multiplex PCR reads through MiXCR, storing one row per CDR3 protein. The sample holds hundreds of thousands of distinct CDR3 sequences, more than 45% seen once. General study points: In validation, the model predicted ophthalmopathy. These predictions came a median roughly 6.5 months before onset. Blood also held most thyroid clonotypes expanded beyond 0.001. Ophthalmopathy was told apart from stable hyperthyroidism by a 13 V-J model.

The sample holds one count of this clonotype. Antigen unknown. CDR3 length equals 15 residues. Germline V gives CDR1 MGHDK, CDR2 SYGVNS. The V end lost 9 bases, the J end lost 5 bases, and 22 bases lay between the germline ends. Calling Graves' hyperthyroidism stable meant ophthalmopathy did not progress within 18 months. Sequencing was done on a sample of peripheral blood or thyroid tissue (not recorded which). The V and J genes are TRBV25-1 and TRBJ1-2, with a tentative D call TRBD1 (5 bases). The receptor was isolated from a woman younger than 35 with Graves' hyperthyroidism. The DNA for the CDR3 is TGTGCCAGTAGTATGATGGGACGGCCGGAGTATGGCTACACCTTC. Translation: CASSMMGRPEYGYTF.